The rows below give T cell receptor beta chains drawn from one sample of a study of blood T cell repertoires in COVID-19. Assay: immunoSEQ multiplex PCR; the TCRdb copy retains only in-frame clones and omits some. This sample carries approximately 220,000 clones, almost 90% of them seen once, and the ten largest clones take around 16%. Sequencing input: PBMCs or T cells enriched from blood (not recorded which). These receptors all stem from a young man who had been exposed to COVID-19. The CDR3 runs from the conserved cysteine through the conserved F or W. Fields, in order: CDR3 length, J gene, D gene, clone size, V gene, CDR3 DNA, CDR3 protein. A D gene is named only where the DNA matches it firmly. The size field is filled for only some rows; it gives once, few, many or a size class.

>13|TRBJ2-7|NA|NA|TRBV12-3/TRBV12-4
TGTGCCAGCAGTTTCCGACCTAGGTACGAGCAGTACTTC
CASSFRPRYEQYF
>16|TRBJ1-2|NA|many|TRBV5-1
TGCGCCAGCAGGATCGACCCCACAGGGTCCGGGTCTGGCTACACCTTC
CASRIDPTGSGSGYTF
>14|TRBJ2-7|NA|NA|TRBV5-5
TGTGCCAGCAGCCGCCGGGATGCCCAGATGGAGCAGTACTTC
CASSRRDAQMEQYF
>16|TRBJ2-1|TRBD2|NA|TRBV6-2/TRBV6-3
TGTGCCAGCAGTCCCCCGAGCGGGGGGCCGGACAATGAGCAGTTCTTC
CASSPPSGGPDNEQFF
>14|TRBJ1-2|NA|NA|TRBV19
TGTGCCAGTAGTATAGACGCGGGCCTCGCGGGCTACACCTTC
CASSIDAGLAGYTF
>17|TRBJ1-2|TRBD1|NA|TRBV6-2/TRBV6-3
TGTGCCAGCAGTTACGGTGCCGCCTCAACAGGGGGGTATGGCTACACCTTC
CASSYGAASTGGYGYTF
>15|TRBJ2-3|TRBD2|NA|TRBV6-1
TGTGCCAGCAGTGAAAAAGCGGGGGGGTCGGATACGCAGTATTTT
CASSEKAGGSDTQYF
>15|TRBJ1-6|NA|NA|TRBV4-3
TGCGCCAGCAGCCCCTACGGGGGGGATAATTCACCCCTCCACTTT
CASSPYGGDNSPLHF
>15|TRBJ1-2|NA|NA|TRBV10-1
TGCGCCAGCAGTGAGTCGAAGACCCGGGTGCAGGGCTACACCTTC
CASSESKTRVQGYTF
>14|TRBJ1-1|NA|NA|TRBV5-1
TGCGCCAGCAGCTTGTCCGGTGCGGACACTGAAGCTTTCTTT
CASSLSGADTEAFF
>15|TRBJ1-6|NA|NA|TRBV9
TGTGCCAGCAGCGTAGGGGCATCCTATAATTCACCCCTCCACTTT
CASSVGASYNSPLHF
>12|TRBJ2-7|NA|once|TRBV27
TGTGCCAGCAGGAAAGGGGCGGGGGAGCAGTACTTC
CASRKGAGEQYF
>15|TRBJ1-3|TRBD1|NA|TRBV30
TGTGCCTGGGATCCCGGGACAGGGTCTGGAAACACCATATATTTT
CAWDPGTGSGNTIYF
>15|TRBJ1-6|NA|NA|TRBV11-2
TGTGCCAGCAGCTTAGGGGCAGGGGAAGATTCACCCCTCCACTTT
CASSLGAGEDSPLHF
>13|TRBJ2-7|TRBD1|NA|TRBV6-5
TGTGCCAGCAGGTTGGGACAGGACTACGAGCAGTACTTC
CASRLGQDYEQYF
>14|TRBJ1-3|NA|NA|TRBV20-1
TGCAGTGCTAGTCGGGTCAGAGATGGAAACACCATATATTTT
CSASRVRDGNTIYF
>15|TRBJ1-4|NA|NA|TRBV19
TGTGCCAGTATCCCCGGAGGGGGGGAAGGGGAAAAACTGTTTTTT
CASIPGGGEGEKLFF
>12|TRBJ2-5|NA|NA|TRBV15
TGTGCCACGACAGACGGACAAGAGACCCAGTACTTC
CATTDGQETQYF
>14|TRBJ2-5|NA|NA|TRBV30
TGTGCCTGGAGTGTTGGACTACTCGGAGAGACCCAGTACTTC
CAWSVGLLGETQYF